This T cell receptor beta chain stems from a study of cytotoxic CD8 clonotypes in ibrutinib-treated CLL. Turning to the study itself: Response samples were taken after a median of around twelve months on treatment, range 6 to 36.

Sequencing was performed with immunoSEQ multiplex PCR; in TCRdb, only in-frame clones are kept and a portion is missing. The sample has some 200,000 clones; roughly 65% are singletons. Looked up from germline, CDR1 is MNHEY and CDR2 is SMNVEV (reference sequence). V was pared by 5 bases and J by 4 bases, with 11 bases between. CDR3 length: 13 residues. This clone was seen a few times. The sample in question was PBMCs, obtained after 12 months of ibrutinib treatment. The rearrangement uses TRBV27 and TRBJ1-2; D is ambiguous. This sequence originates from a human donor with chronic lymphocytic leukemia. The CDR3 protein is CASSPPGGYGYTF. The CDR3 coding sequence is TGTGCCAGCAGTCCCCCGGGAGGCTATGGCTACACCTTC.